A selection of T cell receptor beta chains follows, all from one sample in a study of T-cell reconstitution after alpha-beta-depleted transplantation in children. TCRdb redid the calling of the PCR reads with MiXCR, one entry per CDR3 protein. The sample lists approximately 400,000 distinct CDR3 sequences, approximately 10% occurring once. Sequences were derived from PBMCs from the stem cell graft donor, sampled from the stem cell graft. These receptors originate from a human donor who donated a stem cell graft to a child with acute myeloid leukemia. Both conserved end residues are part of each CDR3. The D gene is left open where the match is weak. The size entry is marked missing in some rows and otherwise reads once, few, many or a size class.

size: few; J: TRBJ1-3; D: .; V: TRBV6-5; CDR3: CASSYSRDLSHSGNTIYF; DNA: TGTGCCAGCAGTTACTCCAGGGATCTGAGCCACTCTGGAAACACCATATATTTT
size: .; J: TRBJ2-3; D: TRBD2; V: TRBV4-2; CDR3: CASSPKRGDADTQYF; DNA: TGTGCCAGCAGCCCAAAGCGGGGGGACGCAGATACGCAGTATTTT
size: few; J: TRBJ1-1; D: .; V: TRBV7-2; CDR3: CASSSGQIPTEAFF; DNA: TGTGCCAGCAGCTCGGGACAAATCCCCACTGAAGCTTTCTTT
size: few; J: TRBJ2-5; D: .; V: TRBV20-1; CDR3: CSASRDRGSGRAWETQYF; DNA: TGCAGTGCTAGCCGGGACAGGGGTAGCGGGAGGGCGTGGGAGACCCAGTACTTC
size: .; J: TRBJ2-5; D: .; V: TRBV6-5; CDR3: CASSLDGTHQETQYF; DNA: TGTGCCAGCAGTCTCGACGGGACCCACCAAGAGACCCAGTACTTC
size: few; J: TRBJ2-1; D: .; V: TRBV5-6; CDR3: CASSLEREYYNEQFF; DNA: TGTGCCAGCAGCTTGGAGCGCGAATACTACAATGAGCAGTTCTTC
size: few; J: TRBJ2-5; D: .; V: TRBV25-1; CDR3: CASLGPGETQYF; DNA: TGTGCCAGTTTGGGTCCGGGAGAGACCCAGTACTTC
size: many; J: TRBJ2-2; D: .; V: TRBV12-3/TRBV12-4; CDR3: CASSSLDVGELFF; DNA: TGTGCCAGCAGTTCTCTAGATGTCGGGGAGCTGTTTTTT
size: many; J: TRBJ1-4; D: .; V: TRBV5-8; CDR3: CASSLAGKLFF; DNA: TGTGCCAGCAGCTTGGCGGGAAAACTGTTTTTT
size: few; J: TRBJ1-5; D: .; V: TRBV10-3; CDR3: CAISEGRDQPQHF; DNA: TGTGCCATCAGTGAAGGTCGAGACCAGCCCCAGCATTTT
size: few; J: TRBJ1-1; D: .; V: TRBV12-3/TRBV12-4; CDR3: CASTEATGAFF; DNA: TGTGCCAGCACCGAAGCTACCGGGGCTTTCTTT
size: few; J: TRBJ2-1; D: .; V: TRBV5-1; CDR3: CASSAAWGSSDEQFF; DNA: TGCGCCAGCAGCGCGGCCTGGGGGAGCAGCGATGAGCAGTTCTTC
size: many; J: TRBJ1-6; D: TRBD1; V: TRBV20-1; CDR3: CSARDPGQGNSPLHF; DNA: TGCAGTGCTAGAGATCCGGGACAGGGTAATTCACCCCTCCACTTT
size: few; J: TRBJ1-1; D: .; V: TRBV7-2; CDR3: CASSLPGRANTEAFF; DNA: TGTGCCAGCAGCTTGCCGGGGAGGGCAAACACTGAAGCTTTCTTT
size: many; J: TRBJ1-2; D: TRBD1; V: TRBV29-1; CDR3: CSVGQGEGYGYTF; DNA: TGCAGCGTTGGACAGGGGGAGGGCTATGGCTACACCTTC
size: .; J: TRBJ1-1; D: .; V: TRBV25-1; CDR3: CASSEYKAGNTEAFF; DNA: TGTGCCAGCAGTGAATATAAGGCGGGGAACACTGAAGCTTTCTTT
size: few; J: TRBJ1-2; D: TRBD1; V: TRBV27; CDR3: CASSLGQGTYGYTF; DNA: TGTGCCAGCAGTTTGGGACAGGGGACCTATGGCTACACCTTC
size: few; J: TRBJ2-1; D: TRBD2; V: TRBV7-2; CDR3: CASSYRAGGSYNEQFF; DNA: TGTGCCAGCAGCTACCGAGCGGGAGGGTCCTACAATGAGCAGTTCTTC
size: .; J: TRBJ2-7; D: .; V: TRBV5-6; CDR3: CASSPWDDGEQYF; DNA: TGTGCCAGCAGCCCCTGGGATGATGGCGAGCAGTACTTC
size: few; J: TRBJ2-5; D: .; V: TRBV29-1; CDR3: CSGRDIGLETQYF; DNA: TGCAGCGGACGGGACATCGGGTTGGAGACCCAGTACTTC
size: .; J: TRBJ1-3; D: .; V: TRBV2; CDR3: CASSENLGNTIYF; DNA: TGTGCCAGCAGTGAAAATCTCGGAAACACCATATATTTT
size: few; J: TRBJ2-3; D: .; V: TRBV29-1; CDR3: CSVESGPADTDTQYF; DNA: TGCAGCGTTGAGTCCGGACCGGCGGACACAGATACGCAGTATTTT
size: many; J: TRBJ1-4; D: .; V: TRBV7-2; CDR3: CASSTSLGTHEKLFF; DNA: TGTGCCAGCAGCACCAGCCTGGGTACCCATGAAAAACTGTTTTTT
size: .; J: TRBJ2-2; D: TRBD2; V: TRBV5-6; CDR3: CASSLGTGTSPAGELFF; DNA: TGTGCCAGCAGCTTGGGGACCGGGACTAGCCCTGCCGGGGAGCTGTTTTTT
size: few; J: TRBJ2-6; D: .; V: TRBV20-1; CDR3: CSAPPQGHGANVLTF; DNA: TGCAGTGCCCCCCCCCAGGGGCATGGGGCCAACGTCCTGACTTTC
size: .; J: TRBJ2-6; D: .; V: TRBV6-5; CDR3: CASSYSASGANVLTF; DNA: TGTGCCAGCAGTTACTCGGCTTCTGGGGCCAACGTCCTGACTTTC
size: .; J: TRBJ2-1; D: .; V: TRBV11-2; CDR3: CASSLSRGNLDLYNEQFF; DNA: TGTGCCAGCAGCTTATCCCGCGGGAACCTTGACCTCTACAATGAGCAGTTCTTC
size: few; J: TRBJ1-2; D: .; V: TRBV4-2; CDR3: CASSQVGTELGNYGYTF; DNA: TGTGCCAGCAGCCAAGTTGGCACGGAGTTAGGGAACTATGGCTACACCTTC
size: .; J: TRBJ1-2; D: .; V: TRBV2; CDR3: CASRAGSYGYTF; DNA: TGTGCCAGCAGAGCAGGATCCTATGGCTACACCTTC
size: .; J: TRBJ2-1; D: .; V: TRBV7-8; CDR3: CASSLGDFSYNEQFF; DNA: TGTGCCAGCAGCTTGGGAGACTTCTCCTACAATGAGCAGTTCTTC
size: few; J: TRBJ2-1; D: TRBD2; V: TRBV12-3/TRBV12-4; CDR3: CASSYLAEYNEQFF; DNA: TGTGCCAGCAGTTACCTAGCGGAGTACAATGAGCAGTTCTTC
size: few; J: TRBJ2-3; D: .; V: TRBV20-1; CDR3: CSAFSLTGSESGTQYF; DNA: TGCAGTGCATTTTCACTGACAGGTTCCGAGTCCGGTACGCAGTATTTT
size: .; J: TRBJ2-7; D: TRBD1; V: TRBV9; CDR3: CASSGTGGLMNEQYF; DNA: TGTGCCAGCAGCGGGACAGGGGGCTTAATGAACGAGCAGTACTTC
size: few; J: TRBJ2-3; D: TRBD2; V: TRBV6-5; CDR3: CASSYSGGAWADTQYF; DNA: TGTGCCAGCAGTTACTCCGGGGGGGCCTGGGCAGATACGCAGTATTTT
size: few; J: TRBJ2-2; D: .; V: TRBV5-1; CDR3: CASSSLGGYTGELFF; DNA: TGCGCCAGCAGCTCCTTAGGCGGGTACACCGGGGAGCTGTTTTTT
size: once; J: TRBJ1-5; D: .; V: TRBV6-2/TRBV6-3; CDR3: CASSYVVSEWGKGYSNQPQHF; DNA: TGTGCCAGCAGTTACGTCGTTTCAGAGTGGGGAAAGGGGTATAGCAATCAGCCCCAGCATTTT
size: few; J: TRBJ2-7; D: TRBD1; V: TRBV6-2/TRBV6-3; CDR3: CASTANRGKGYEQYF; DNA: TGTGCCAGCACCGCCAACAGGGGGAAGGGTTACGAGCAGTACTTC
size: few; J: TRBJ2-7; D: TRBD1; V: TRBV4-3; CDR3: CASSRALGTGVTYEQYF; DNA: TGCGCCAGCAGCCGCGCTCTCGGGACAGGGGTGACCTACGAGCAGTACTTC
size: .; J: TRBJ2-5; D: .; V: TRBV27; CDR3: CASSLQGYSWETQYF; DNA: TGTGCCAGCAGTCTCCAAGGGTATTCATGGGAGACCCAGTACTTC
size: .; J: TRBJ1-1; D: .; V: TRBV6-1; CDR3: CASTPGGFDTEAFF; DNA: TGTGCCAGCACGCCGGGGGGGTTTGACACTGAAGCTTTCTTT
size: few; J: TRBJ1-1; D: TRBD1; V: TRBV6-1; CDR3: CASSANRGLGDTEAFF; DNA: TGTGCCAGCAGTGCCAACAGGGGGCTTGGTGACACTGAAGCTTTCTTT
size: many; J: TRBJ2-1; D: .; V: TRBV7-2; CDR3: CASSLAETTEQFF; DNA: TGTGCCAGCAGCTTAGCGGAGACCACTGAACAGTTCTTC
size: .; J: TRBJ2-5; D: .; V: TRBV29-1; CDR3: CSVESDLGETQYF; DNA: TGCAGCGTTGAGTCCGACTTGGGGGAGACCCAGTACTTC
size: many; J: TRBJ2-2; D: .; V: TRBV29-1; CDR3: CSVEVPNTGELFF; DNA: TGCAGCGTAGAGGTTCCGAACACCGGGGAGCTGTTTTTT
size: .; J: TRBJ1-5; D: .; V: TRBV7-2; CDR3: CASSFDSYQPQHF; DNA: TGTGCCAGCAGCTTCGACAGTTATCAGCCCCAGCATTTT
size: .; J: TRBJ2-1; D: .; V: TRBV7-3; CDR3: CASSLTGALRHEQFF; DNA: TGTGCCAGCAGCTTAACCGGAGCTCTACGTCATGAGCAGTTCTTC
size: few; J: TRBJ2-1; D: TRBD2; V: TRBV29-1; CDR3: CSVRTSGYDEQFF; DNA: TGCAGCGTCCGGACTAGCGGGTACGATGAGCAGTTCTTC
size: few; J: TRBJ2-7; D: .; V: TRBV5-1; CDR3: CASSLAMSGDYEQYF; DNA: TGCGCCAGCAGCTTGGCTATGTCAGGGGACTACGAGCAGTACTTC
size: few; J: TRBJ2-3; D: .; V: TRBV7-2; CDR3: CASSLVSSGELDTQYF; DNA: TGTGCCAGCAGCTTAGTTTCGTCGGGAGAGCTAGATACGCAGTATTTT
size: few; J: TRBJ2-3; D: .; V: TRBV10-2; CDR3: CASRRGKGDTQYF; DNA: TGCGCCAGCAGGAGAGGGAAGGGGGATACGCAGTATTTT
size: .; J: TRBJ1-5; D: .; V: TRBV6-1; CDR3: CASEGGMRLVGNQPQHF; DNA: TGTGCCAGCGAGGGGGGCATGCGGTTGGTAGGCAATCAGCCCCAGCATTTT
size: .; J: TRBJ2-5; D: .; V: TRBV20-1; CDR3: CSASFTTGEGTQYF; DNA: TGCAGTGCTAGTTTTACGACGGGAGAAGGGACCCAGTACTTC
size: .; J: TRBJ1-3; D: .; V: TRBV7-9; CDR3: CASSWSWTAGNTIYF; DNA: TGTGCCAGCAGCTGGTCTTGGACAGCCGGAAACACCATATATTTT
size: many; J: TRBJ2-5; D: .; V: TRBV27; CDR3: CASSPPGEQETQYF; DNA: TGTGCCAGCAGTCCCCCCGGGGAACAAGAGACCCAGTACTTC
size: many; J: TRBJ2-7; D: .; V: TRBV20-1; CDR3: CSARGHSYEQYF; DNA: TGCAGTGCTAGAGGTCACTCCTACGAGCAGTACTTC
size: few; J: TRBJ2-7; D: .; V: TRBV6-2/TRBV6-3; CDR3: CASSYESEQYF; DNA: TGTGCCAGCAGTTACGAGAGCGAGCAGTACTTC